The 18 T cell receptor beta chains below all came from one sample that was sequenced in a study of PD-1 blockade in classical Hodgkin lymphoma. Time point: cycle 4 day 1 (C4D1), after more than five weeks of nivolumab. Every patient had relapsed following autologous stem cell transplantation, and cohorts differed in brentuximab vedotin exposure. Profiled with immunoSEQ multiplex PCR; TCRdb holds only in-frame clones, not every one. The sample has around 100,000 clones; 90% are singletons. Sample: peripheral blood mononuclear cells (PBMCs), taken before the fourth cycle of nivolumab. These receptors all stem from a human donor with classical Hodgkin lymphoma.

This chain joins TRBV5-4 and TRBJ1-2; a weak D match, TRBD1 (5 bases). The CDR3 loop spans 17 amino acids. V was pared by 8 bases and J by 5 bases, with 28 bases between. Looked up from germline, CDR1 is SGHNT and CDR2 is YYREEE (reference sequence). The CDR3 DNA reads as TGTGCCAGGGTGGGTGACACCAGGGATAGAACTACGTATGGCTACACCTTC. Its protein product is CARVGDTRDRTTYGYTF.

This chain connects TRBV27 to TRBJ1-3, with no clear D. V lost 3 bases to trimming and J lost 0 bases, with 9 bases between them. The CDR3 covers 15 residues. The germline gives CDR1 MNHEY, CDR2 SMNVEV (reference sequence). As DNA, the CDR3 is TGTGCCAGCAGTTTGATGTGGGGCTCTGGAAACACCATATATTTT. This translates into CASSLMWGSGNTIYF.

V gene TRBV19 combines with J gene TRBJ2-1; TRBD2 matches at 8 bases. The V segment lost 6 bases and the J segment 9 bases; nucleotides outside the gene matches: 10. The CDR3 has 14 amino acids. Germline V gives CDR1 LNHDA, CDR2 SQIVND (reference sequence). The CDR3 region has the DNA TGTGCCAGTAGGCCCGGGACTAGTCTTTCTGAGCAGTTCTTC. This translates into CASRPGTSLSEQFF.

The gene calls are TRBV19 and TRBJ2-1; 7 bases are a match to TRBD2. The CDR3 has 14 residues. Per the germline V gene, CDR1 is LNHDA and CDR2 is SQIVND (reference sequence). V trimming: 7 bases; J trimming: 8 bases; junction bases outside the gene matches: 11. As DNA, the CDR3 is TGTGCCAGTATCTCCTCAACGGGACTATATGAGCAGTTCTTC. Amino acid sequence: CASISSTGLYEQFF.

In DNA form, the CDR3 reads TGTGCCTGGAGGCGGCTCGGGGAGCTGTTTTTT. Encoded protein: CAWRRLGELFF. The V call is TRBV30, the J call TRBJ2-2; D ambiguous. There are 11 residues in the CDR3. V shed 3 bases and J shed 7 bases, with 6 bases lying between them. In germline, CDR1 is GTSNPN, CDR2 SVGIG (reference sequence).

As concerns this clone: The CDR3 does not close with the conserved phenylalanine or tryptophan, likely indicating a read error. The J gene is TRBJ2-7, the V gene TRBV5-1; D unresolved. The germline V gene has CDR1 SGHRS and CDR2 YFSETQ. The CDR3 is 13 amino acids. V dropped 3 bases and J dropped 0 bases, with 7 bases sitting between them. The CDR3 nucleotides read TGCGCCAGCAGCTCCGACAACTCCTACGAGCAGTACCTC. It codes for CASSSDNSYEQYL.

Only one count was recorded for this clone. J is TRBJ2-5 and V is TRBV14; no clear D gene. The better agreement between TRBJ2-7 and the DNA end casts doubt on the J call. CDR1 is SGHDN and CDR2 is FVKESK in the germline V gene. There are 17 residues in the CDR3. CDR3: CASSQDPLTHLLYEQYF. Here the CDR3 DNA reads TGTGCCAGCAGCCAAGATCCTTTGACACATCTCCTCTACGAGCAGTACTTC.

DNA of the CDR3: TGTGCCAGCAGCTTATGGGCTCAGCCCCAGCATTTT. It translates to CASSLWAQPQHF. The rearrangement joins TRBV7-2 to TRBJ1-5; D is unclear. Germline lookup yields CDR1 SGHTA and CDR2 FQGNSA. V was clipped by 2 bases and J by 6 bases, with 5 bases between them. This CDR3 is 12 amino acids long.

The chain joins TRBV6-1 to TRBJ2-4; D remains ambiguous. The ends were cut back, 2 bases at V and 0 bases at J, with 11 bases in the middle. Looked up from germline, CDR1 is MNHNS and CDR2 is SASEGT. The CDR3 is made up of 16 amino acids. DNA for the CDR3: TGTGCCAGCAGTGAATCCAGGTCACTAGCCAAAAACATTCAGTACTTC. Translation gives CASSESRSLAKNIQYF.

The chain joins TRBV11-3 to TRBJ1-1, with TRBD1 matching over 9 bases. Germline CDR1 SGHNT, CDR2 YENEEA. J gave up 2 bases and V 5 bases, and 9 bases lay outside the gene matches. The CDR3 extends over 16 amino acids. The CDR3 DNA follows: TGTGCCAGCAGCAGAAACAGGGGGCGCGGTAACACTGAAGCTTTCTTT. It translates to CASSRNRGRGNTEAFF.

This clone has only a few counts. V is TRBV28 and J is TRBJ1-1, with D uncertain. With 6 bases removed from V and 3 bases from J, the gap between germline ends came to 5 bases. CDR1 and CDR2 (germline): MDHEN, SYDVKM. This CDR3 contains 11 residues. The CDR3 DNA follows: TGTGCCAGCAGGGATTACACTGAAGCTTTCTTT. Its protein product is CASRDYTEAFF.

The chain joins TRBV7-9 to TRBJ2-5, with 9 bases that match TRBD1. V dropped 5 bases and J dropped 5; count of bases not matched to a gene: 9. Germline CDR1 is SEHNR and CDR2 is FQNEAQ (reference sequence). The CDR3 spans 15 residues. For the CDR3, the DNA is TGTGCCAGCAGCCCGCCAACAGGGGGCGAGGAGACCCAGTACTTC. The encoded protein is CASSPPTGGEETQYF.

In DNA, the CDR3 is TGTGCCAGCAGGGCTCGGGCTAGCGGGGATCGCTTCACCGGGGAGCTGTTTTTT. It is translated as CASRARASGDRFTGELFF. The chain couples TRBV7-2 to TRBJ2-2, with 9 bases matching TRBD2. In germline, CDR1 is SGHTA, CDR2 FQGNSA. The trim removed 6 bases at V and 4 bases at J, leaving 15 bases unmatched. This CDR3 is 18 amino acids long.

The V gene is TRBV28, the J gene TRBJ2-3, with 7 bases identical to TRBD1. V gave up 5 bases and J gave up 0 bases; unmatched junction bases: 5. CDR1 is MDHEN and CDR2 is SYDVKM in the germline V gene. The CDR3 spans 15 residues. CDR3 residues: CASSHTGESTDTQYF. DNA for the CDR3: TGTGCCAGCAGTCATACAGGGGAGAGCACAGATACGCAGTATTTT.

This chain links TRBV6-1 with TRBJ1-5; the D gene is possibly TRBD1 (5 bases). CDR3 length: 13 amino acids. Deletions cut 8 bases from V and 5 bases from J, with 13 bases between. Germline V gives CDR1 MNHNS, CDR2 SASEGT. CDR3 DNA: TGTGCCAGCCTAAGTACAGGAGATCAGCCCCAGCATTTT. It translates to CASLSTGDQPQHF.

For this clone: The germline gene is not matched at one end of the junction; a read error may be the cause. CDR3 region: CASSQDVGGLGF. CDR3 DNA: TGCGCCAGCAGCCAAGATGTAGGGGGTTTGGGTTTC. V gene TRBV4-3 combines with J gene TRBJ1-2; possible D gene TRBD1, 6 bases. The length of the CDR3 is 12 residues. CDR1 and CDR2 from the germline V gene are LGHNA and YSLEER.

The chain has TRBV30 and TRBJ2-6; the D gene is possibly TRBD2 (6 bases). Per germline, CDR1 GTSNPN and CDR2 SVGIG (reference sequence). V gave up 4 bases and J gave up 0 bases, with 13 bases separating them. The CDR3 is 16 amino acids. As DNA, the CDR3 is TGTGCCTGGAATCCGGGGACTCTCTCTGGGGCCAACGTCCTGACTTTC. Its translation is CAWNPGTLSGANVLTF.

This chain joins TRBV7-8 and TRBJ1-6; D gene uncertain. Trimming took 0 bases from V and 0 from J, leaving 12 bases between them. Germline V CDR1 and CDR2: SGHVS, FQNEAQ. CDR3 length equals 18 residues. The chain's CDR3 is CASSLAGTSSSYNSPLHF. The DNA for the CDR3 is TGTGCCAGCAGCTTAGCGGGAACCAGCAGCTCCTATAATTCACCCCTCCACTTT.